This TCR beta chain was observed in a study of T cell responses to AZD1222 COVID-19 vaccine. Some clones are missing from TCRdb's copy, which holds only in-frame ones; the method was immunoSEQ multiplex PCR. The sample consists of under 70,000 clones, around 84% of them appearing once. This CDR3 comprises 16 residues. Trimming left V 4 bases short and J 6 bases short, with 19 bases between. Germline-derived CDR1 and CDR2 are SEHNR and FQNEAQ (reference sequence). This rearrangement joins TRBV7-9 to TRBJ1-5, with D perhaps matching TRBD1 (5 bases). The source was peripheral blood, collected on day 0 of AZD1222 vaccination. The origin of this receptor is an adult in good health. The CDR3 spells CASSSRSGERGQPQHF. CDR3 sequence (DNA): TGTGCCAGCAGCTCGCGATCGGGGGAACGGGGTCAGCCCCAGCATTTT.